One sample yielded the 19 T cell receptor beta chains listed below, sequenced in a study of T cell changes during pregnancy in multiple sclerosis. Method: immunoSEQ multiplex PCR; TCRdb's copy keeps in-frame clones and lacks some. The sample yields approximately 37,000 clones, roughly 94% seen once. The material was peripheral blood, obtained in the third trimester of pregnancy. Every receptor here comes from a female donor with multiple sclerosis, enrolled in a pregnancy study.

This sequence joins TRBV5-6 and TRBJ2-7; 10 nucleotides align to TRBD1. J lost 3 bases, V lost 3 bases, and 3 bases had no gene match. This CDR3 comprises 14 residues. Germline V gene lookup returns CDR1 SGHDT and CDR2 YYEEEE. The CDR3 sequence is CASSSGQGYYEQYF. CDR3 nucleotide sequence: TGTGCCAGCAGCTCGGGACAGGGGTACTACGAGCAGTACTTC.

This chain connects TRBV2 to TRBJ2-3; no clear D gene. Germline V gene sequence: CDR1 SNHLY, CDR2 FYNNEI. Trimming removed 10 bases at V and 2 bases at J, with 16 bases between. The CDR3 is 14 residues long. This CDR3 is CAIQSRQVTDTQYF. The CDR3 bases are TGTGCCATCCAGAGCCGGCAGGTCACAGATACGCAGTATTTT.

This chain joins TRBV11-3 and TRBJ1-1; maybe TRBD1 (5 bases). The V and J ends lost 5 bases and 0 bases respectively, with 13 bases between them. The CDR3 contains 15 residues. CDR1 and CDR2 from the germline V gene are SGHNT and YENEEA. The CDR3 region is CASSELGGMNTEAFF. The CDR3 coding sequence is TGTGCCAGCAGCGAACTCGGGGGTATGAACACTGAAGCTTTCTTT.

The rearrangement joins TRBV7-3 to TRBJ2-1, with 9 bases identical to TRBD2. CDR3 length equals 17 residues. Germline-derived CDR1 and CDR2 are SGHTA and FQGTGA. V was pared by 2 bases and J by 0 bases, with 5 bases of the junction left unmatched. The CDR3 region has the DNA TGTGCCAGCAGCTTAGAGATAGCGGGGGCCTCCTACAATGAGCAGTTCTTC. It translates to CASSLEIAGASYNEQFF.

The V and J genes are TRBV4-2 and TRBJ1-2, with TRBD1 matching over 7 bases. The CDR3 totals 14 residues. V gave up 1 base and J gave up 5 bases; unmatched junction bases: 4. Germline-derived CDR1 and CDR2 are LGHNA and YNFKEQ. In nucleotides, the CDR3 is TGTGCCAGCAGCCAAGCCGGGACAGCGTATGGCTACACCTTC. Its translation is CASSQAGTAYGYTF.

V and J are TRBV11-3 and TRBJ2-2; 10 positions match TRBD1. The CDR3 is 15 amino acids. Germline CDR1 reads SGHNT; CDR2 reads YENEEA. The J segment lost 7 bases and the V segment lost 1 base, leaving 3 bases of the junction unmatched. The CDR3 is CASSLVGQGYGELFF. CDR3 coding DNA: TGTGCCAGCAGCTTAGTGGGACAGGGGTACGGGGAGCTGTTTTTT.

This rearrangement joins TRBV7-9 to TRBJ2-1, with a tentative D call TRBD2 (6 bases). This CDR3 is 16 amino acids long. Germline assignment: CDR1 SEHNR and CDR2 FQNEAQ (reference sequence). Trimming shortened V by 2 bases and J by 7 bases, and 18 bases separated the two germline ends. Here the CDR3 DNA reads TGTGCCAGCAGCTTAATAGTCGGGAGATTCGGAAATGAGCAGTTCTTC. Amino acid sequence: CASSLIVGRFGNEQFF.

The chain couples TRBV9 to TRBJ2-7; TRBD1 matches 12 bases. Trimming removed 3 bases from V and 7 bases from J; junction bases left unmatched: 5. The CDR3 contains 14 residues. From germline, CDR1 is SGDLS and CDR2 YYNGEE. CDR3 bases: TGTGCCAGCAGCGCGGGACAGGGGGCGAAGGAGCAGTACTTC. Translating gives CASSAGQGAKEQYF.

The rearrangement uses TRBV6-5 and TRBJ2-2, with a weak D call TRBD1 (7 bases). V gave up 6 bases and J gave up 5 bases, with 10 bases separating them. The CDR3 has 13 amino acids. The germline gives CDR1 MNHEY, CDR2 SVGAGI. CDR3 sequence: CASRAGGTGELFF. The CDR3 DNA follows: TGTGCCAGCAGAGCAGGGGGGACCGGGGAGCTGTTTTTT.

The chain combines TRBV7-3 with TRBJ1-2; D possibly corresponds to TRBD1 (5 bases). V dropped 6 bases and J dropped 6 bases, with 14 bases sitting between them. This CDR3 comprises 13 residues. Germline V gene lookup returns CDR1 SGHTA and CDR2 FQGTGA. The CDR3 sequence is CASSKTGGNGYTF. CDR3 in DNA: TGTGCCAGCAGTAAAACGGGGGGGAATGGCTACACCTTC.

The V call is TRBV10-2, the J call TRBJ2-2, with 8 bases aligning to TRBD2. V was clipped by 5 bases and J by 6 bases; unmatched bases: 5. The CDR3 is made up of 14 amino acids. Germline-derived CDR1 and CDR2 are WSHSY and SAAADI. CDR3 DNA: TGCGCCAGCAGTCCCGGGACTAGTGCCGGGGAGCTGTTTTTT. As protein: CASSPGTSAGELFF.

The chain couples TRBV12-5 to TRBJ2-7; D is undetermined. Trimming removed 1 base from V and 3 bases from J, with 10 bases in between. Germline V gene data show CDR1 as LGHNT and CDR2 as FRNRAP. CDR3 size: 14 residues. The CDR3 nucleotides are TGTGCTAGTGGTTTGGGAAACATTTTCTACGAGCAGTACTTC. Protein: CASGLGNIFYEQYF.

This chain links TRBV9 with TRBJ2-2, with D perhaps matching TRBD1 (7 bases). Germline lookup yields CDR1 SGDLS and CDR2 YYNGEE. The CDR3 loop spans 16 amino acids. V lost 3 bases, J lost 5 bases, and 17 bases lay in between. The CDR3 loop is CASSGLDRVATGELFF. The CDR3 bases are TGTGCCAGCAGCGGACTAGACAGGGTGGCAACCGGGGAGCTGTTTTTT.

CDR3 sequence reads: CASSPRDRSTDTQYF. Here the CDR3 DNA reads TGTGCCAGCAGTCCCCGGGACAGGAGCACAGATACGCAGTATTTT. The chain carries TRBV6-5 and TRBJ2-3; 8 bases are shared with TRBD1. Germline V gene sequence: CDR1 MNHEY, CDR2 SVGAGI. This CDR3 is 15 amino acids long. J lost 0 bases, V lost 5 bases, and 4 bases had no gene match.

The CDR3 region has the DNA TGTGCCAGTAGTGTCGGACAGGGCACTAATGAAAAACTGTTTTTT. Translated: CASSVGQGTNEKLFF. The rearrangement joins TRBV19 to TRBJ1-4, with 8 bases matching TRBD1. The J segment lost 2 bases and the V segment lost 5 bases, leaving 4 bases of the junction unmatched. CDR3 length equals 15 residues. Germline V gene data show CDR1 as LNHDA and CDR2 as SQIVND (reference sequence).

V gene TRBV30 combines with J gene TRBJ1-1, with 7 bases that match TRBD1. CDR1 is GTSNPN and CDR2 is SVGIG in the germline V gene (reference sequence). The CDR3 is 13 residues long. Trimming at V came to 1 base and at J to 4 bases, leaving 3 bases not matched to a gene. The CDR3 coding sequence is TGTGCCTGGAGTGCGCAGGGGGTCACTGAAGCTTTCTTT. Translated: CAWSAQGVTEAFF.

DNA of the CDR3: TGCGCCAGCAGCCAAGGTGCGGGGGGGAACATTCAGTACTTC. Translation: CASSQGAGGNIQYF. The chain is built from TRBV4-3 and TRBJ2-4, with TRBD2 matching over 9 bases. The CDR3 runs 14 residues. Germline assignment: CDR1 LGHNA and CDR2 YSLEER. V dropped 1 base and J dropped 7; count of bases not matched to a gene: 2.

V and J are TRBV7-2 and TRBJ2-4; D may be TRBD1 (6 bases). The CDR3 is made up of 16 amino acids. The V gene lost 2 bases and the J gene lost 0 bases, with 11 bases spanning the gap. Germline assignment: CDR1 SGHTA and CDR2 FQGNSA. CDR3 amino acids: CASSLQGRLAKNIQYF. Written as DNA, the CDR3 is TGTGCCAGCAGCTTACAGGGGAGACTAGCCAAAAACATTCAGTACTTC.

This clone came up once. The chain uses TRBV7-9 and TRBJ1-2; a possible D gene is TRBD1 (5 bases). Trimming took off 8 bases at V and 2 bases at J, with 15 bases between the two ends. The CDR3 spans 14 residues. The germline gives CDR1 SEHNR, CDR2 FQNEAQ (reference sequence). The CDR3 sequence: CASFGLEGNYGYTF. CDR3 bases: TGTGCCAGCTTTGGGCTGGAGGGGAACTATGGCTACACCTTC. Full variable domain (rest looked up from reference TRBV7-9 and TRBJ1-2): DTGVSQNPRHKITKRGQNVTFRCDPISEHNRLYWYRQTLGQGPEFLTYFQNEAQLEKSRLLSDRFSAERPKGSFSTLEIQRTEQGDSAMYLCASFGLEGNYGYTFGSGTRLTVV.